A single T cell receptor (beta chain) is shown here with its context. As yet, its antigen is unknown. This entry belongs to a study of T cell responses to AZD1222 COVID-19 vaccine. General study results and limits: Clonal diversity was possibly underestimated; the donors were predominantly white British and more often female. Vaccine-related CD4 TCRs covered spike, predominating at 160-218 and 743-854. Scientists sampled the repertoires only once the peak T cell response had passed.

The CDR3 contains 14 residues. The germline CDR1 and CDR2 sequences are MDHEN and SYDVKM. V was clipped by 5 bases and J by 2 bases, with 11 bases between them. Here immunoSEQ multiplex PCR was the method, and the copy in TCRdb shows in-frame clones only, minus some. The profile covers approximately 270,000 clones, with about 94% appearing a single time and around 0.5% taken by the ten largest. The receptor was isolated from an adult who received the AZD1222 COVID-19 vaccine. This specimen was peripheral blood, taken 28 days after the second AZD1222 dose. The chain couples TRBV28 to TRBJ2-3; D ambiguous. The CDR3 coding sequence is TGTGCCAGCAGTAAGTTTGGATTCACAGATACGCAGTATTTT. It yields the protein CASSKFGFTDTQYF. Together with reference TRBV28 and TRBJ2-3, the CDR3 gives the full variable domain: DVKVTQSSRYLVKRTGEKVFLECVQDMDHENMFWYRQDPGLGLRLIYFSYDVKMKEKGDIPEGYSVSREKKERFSLILESASTNQTSMYLCASSKFGFTDTQYFGPGTRLTVL.